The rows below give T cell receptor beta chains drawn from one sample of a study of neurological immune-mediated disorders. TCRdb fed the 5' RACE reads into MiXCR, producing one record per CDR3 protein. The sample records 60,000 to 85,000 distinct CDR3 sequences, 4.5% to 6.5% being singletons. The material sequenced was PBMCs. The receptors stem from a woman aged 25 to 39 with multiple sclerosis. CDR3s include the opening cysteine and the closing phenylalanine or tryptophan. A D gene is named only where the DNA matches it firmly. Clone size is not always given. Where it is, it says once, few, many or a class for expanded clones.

TGTGCCAGCAGTTCTAGCGGGAGCTCCTACAATGAGCAGTTCTTC CASSSSGSSYNEQFF TRBD2 many TRBV2 15 TRBJ2-1
TGTGCCAGCGGGAGCTCGGGAAGCGGATGGGGATATGGCTACACCTTC CASGSSGSGWGYGYTF NA many TRBV28 16 TRBJ1-2
TGCGCCAGCAGCCGAACCCCGACGACCCCTGAAGCTTTCTTT CASSRTPTTPEAFF NA many TRBV5-1 14 TRBJ1-1
TGTGCCAGCAGTTTAGTCGTTAGCACCAACACCGGGGAGCTGTTTTTT CASSLVVSTNTGELFF NA few TRBV12-3/TRBV12-4 16 TRBJ2-2
TGCAGTGCTGTCACTTACTCCCAGTTGGACAATGAGCAGTTCTTC CSAVTYSQLDNEQFF NA many TRBV20-1 15 TRBJ2-1
TGTGCCAGCAGCCTCTTCCTAGACAATGAGCAGTTCTTC CASSLFLDNEQFF NA many TRBV4-2 13 TRBJ2-1
TGTGCCAGCAGCGGATCGCTACCTACCGGGGAGCTGTTTTTT CASSGSLPTGELFF NA many TRBV3-1 14 TRBJ2-2
TGCAGTGCTGGGACAGGGGGATCGAACACCGGGGAGCTGTTTTTT CSAGTGGSNTGELFF TRBD1 many TRBV20-1 15 TRBJ2-2
TGCAGCGTTGAGGGGTTCAGGGGGGTTAGCGATGAGCAGTTCTTC CSVEGFRGVSDEQFF NA many TRBV29-1 15 TRBJ2-1
TGCGCCAGCAGGGCCCGGGGTGAGCAGTTCTTC CASRARGEQFF NA many TRBV5-1 11 TRBJ2-1
TGCAGTGCTATAGGAGCCGGGGTCGCTGATACGCAGTATTTT CSAIGAGVADTQYF NA many TRBV20-1 14 TRBJ2-3
TGTGCCAGCAGTGAACAGGGGAGGACAGATACGCAGTATTTT CASSEQGRTDTQYF NA NA TRBV6-4 14 TRBJ2-3
TGTGCCAGCAGCTTCCGGGGACTAGCGGGGTCTCCGTACTTC CASSFRGLAGSPYF TRBD2 NA TRBV7-2 14 TRBJ2-5
TGTGCCAGCAGCCCCGGGACTAGCGGGGGGGCCTATGGTGAGCAGTTCTTT CASSPGTSGGAYGEQFF TRBD2 many TRBV11-2 17 TRBJ2-1
TGCAGTGCTATTGGCGTTCCCTACTACGAGCAGTACTTC CSAIGVPYYEQYF NA many TRBV20-1 13 TRBJ2-7
TGTGCCAGCAGTTTCCCGCGACTAGGCTCCTACAATGAGCAGTTCTTC CASSFPRLGSYNEQFF NA many TRBV12-3/TRBV12-4 16 TRBJ2-1
TGCGCCAGCAGCTTGGTGTTTGAGCGTCCAGATACGCAGTATTTT CASSLVFERPDTQYF NA many TRBV5-1 15 TRBJ2-3
TGTGCCAGCAGCTTAGTGGGTAACACCATATATTTT CASSLVGNTIYF NA many TRBV7-8 12 TRBJ1-3
TGCGCCAGCAGCGGGGGACAGGGAAGAGACTATGGCTACACCTTC CASSGGQGRDYGYTF TRBD1 many TRBV5-1 15 TRBJ1-2
TGCGCCAGCAGCCCTGGGACAGACGGACCACCCCTCCACTTT CASSPGTDGPPLHF TRBD1 many TRBV5-1 14 TRBJ1-6
TGTGCCAGCAGGTATCCGGGACATGGGTACTTC CASRYPGHGYF NA many TRBV2 11 TRBJ2-4
TGTGCCAGCAGTTTAATACGTGGGGGCACAGATACGCAGTATTTT CASSLIRGGTDTQYF NA NA TRBV12-3/TRBV12-4 15 TRBJ2-3
TGCGCCAGCAGCTTGGAAGGGAATGAGCAGTTCTTC CASSLEGNEQFF NA many TRBV5-1 12 TRBJ2-1
TGCGCCTGCAGTGCGACTAGGGGAGGCAATCAGCCCCAGCATTTT CACSATRGGNQPQHF NA NA TRBV10-1 15 TRBJ1-5
TGTGCCAGCAGGCTGACTAGCGGGAGCGGTAGCGGGGAGCTGTTTTTT CASRLTSGSGSGELFF TRBD2 many TRBV11-2 16 TRBJ2-2
TGCGCCAGCAGCTTGGCCGACGGGAACACTGAAGCTTTCTTT CASSLADGNTEAFF NA many TRBV5-1 14 TRBJ1-1
TGTGCCAGCAGCCTCGCGGGCGGGCTGCGCTACGAGCAGTACTTC CASSLAGGLRYEQYF NA many TRBV7-2 15 TRBJ2-7
TGTGCCATCACGGCAGGGGAGGACTATGGCTACACCTTC CAITAGEDYGYTF NA many TRBV10-3 13 TRBJ1-2
TGCAGTGCGGACGGACAGGCGTACGGGGAGACCCAGTACTTC CSADGQAYGETQYF TRBD1 many TRBV20-1 14 TRBJ2-5
TGCAGTGCTAGGAATAGCGGGCCCGGCTCCTACAATGAGCAGTTCTTC CSARNSGPGSYNEQFF TRBD2 many TRBV20-1 16 TRBJ2-1
TGTGCCAGTAGCTTCGGGTTGTACAAAAACATTCAGTACTTC CASSFGLYKNIQYF NA NA TRBV7-8 14 TRBJ2-4
TGTGCCAGCGCCAGAAGTTACACAGAATACGAGCAGTACTTC CASARSYTEYEQYF NA many TRBV3-1 14 TRBJ2-7
TGTGCCAGCAGTTACCGGACGACGTACCCCGGAACACTGTTTTTT CASSYRTTYPGTLFF NA once TRBV6-6 15 TRBJ1-4
TGCAGTGCTAGCTCCGACACGGGGGAGACCCAGTACTTC CSASSDTGETQYF NA many TRBV20-1 13 TRBJ2-5
TGCGCCAGCAGCTTGGCCGCCAGTCACCAAGAGACCCAGTACTTC CASSLAASHQETQYF NA many TRBV5-1 15 TRBJ2-5
TGTGCCAGCAGCCAAAGCGGGAGCTCCTACAATGAGCAGTTCTTC CASSQSGSSYNEQFF TRBD2 many TRBV11-2 15 TRBJ2-1
TGTGCCAGCAGCCCGGTTATCTCCGCGGGGGGATACAATGAGCAGTTCTTC CASSPVISAGGYNEQFF TRBD2 many TRBV14 17 TRBJ2-1
TGCAGTGCTCGGAGACTAGCGGGAGTTGAAGATGAGCAGTTCTTC CSARRLAGVEDEQFF TRBD2 many TRBV20-1 15 TRBJ2-1
TGTGCCACCAGTGCCGCTGATACGCAGTATTTT CATSAADTQYF NA many TRBV24-1 11 TRBJ2-3
TGCGCCAGCAGCTTGGGCTACAGGGGATTACAAGAGACCCAGTACTTC CASSLGYRGLQETQYF TRBD1 many TRBV5-1 16 TRBJ2-5
TGTGCCTGGAGGGAAACGAATGAGCAGTTCTTC CAWRETNEQFF NA many TRBV30 11 TRBJ2-1
TGCAGTGCTAGAGATTCCGAGCGGGATAACCACAATGAGCAGTTCTTC CSARDSERDNHNEQFF TRBD2 many TRBV20-1 16 TRBJ2-1
TGTGCCAGCAGCCAAGCCTACGGTAACTATGGCTACACCTTC CASSQAYGNYGYTF NA many TRBV4-2 14 TRBJ1-2
TGCGCCAGCAGACCTCCGGGACAGGGCCCCACCGGGGAGCTGTTTTTT CASRPPGQGPTGELFF TRBD1 many TRBV5-1 16 TRBJ2-2
TGTGCCAGCAGTTTAGCTACCTACAATGAGCAGTTCTTC CASSLATYNEQFF NA many TRBV27 13 TRBJ2-1
TGCGCCAACAGCCCACCGGCAGACTCCTACAATGAGCAGTTCTTC CANSPPADSYNEQFF NA NA TRBV5-1 15 TRBJ2-1